This T cell receptor beta chain was profiled in a study of blood T cells in healthy people across ages. At the level of the study: With template switching, about one barcoded beta molecule was captured per two T cells.

The CDR3 runs to 13 residues. Germline V gene lookup returns CDR1 DFQATT and CDR2 SNEGSKA (reference sequence). This clonotype has a handful of counts. The second PCR ran roughly 7 to 11 cycles with a sample-barcoded 5' primer and J-beta primers. TCRdb re-called the 5' RACE reads through MiXCR, storing one row per CDR3 protein. The sample consists of 750,000 to 850,000 distinct CDR3 sequences, around 25% of them appearing once. These data were likewise used in another study, on T cells of mothers and their children.

The chain joins TRBV20-1 to TRBJ2-5, with D tentatively TRBD1 or TRBD2 (5 bases each). The end of the DNA is better explained by TRBJ2-7, so the J call may be wrong. What was sequenced was blood. The sequence came from a boy aged 10-17 years in good health. CDR3 nucleotides: TGCAGTGCCCGGGGACGGACCGATTACGAGCAGTACTTC. This encodes CSARGRTDYEQYF.